This TCR beta chain emerged from a study of human T cells and chemical hapten exposure. Described time point: pre-sensitization, week 0. Treatment given: therapeutic diphenylcyclopropenone sensitization with weekly scalp DPC. This clonotype was recorded many times. Unique molecular identifiers were attached to individual cDNA molecules during library preparation. Via MiXCR, TCRdb re-called the RACE reads, giving one row per CDR3 protein. The sample holds roughly 110,000 distinct CDR3 sequences, less than 15% seen once. Between the trimmed V and J ends, which lost 3 bases and 10 bases, there was a span of 18 bases. Germline CDR1 and CDR2: SEHNR and FQNEAQ (reference sequence). The CDR3 length is 14 residues.

The TCR originated in a woman aged 45-59 years with alopecia areata. Some clones in this sample may be carry-over from other donors' samples. The J gene is TRBJ1-1, the V gene TRBV7-9; maybe TRBD1 (5 bases). The sample in question was whole blood, obtained in connection with sensitization to the hapten diphenylcyclopropenone (DPC). The CDR3 sequence: CASSFTLGWGGAFF. In DNA, the CDR3 is TGTGCCAGCAGCTTTACCCTAGGCTGGGGGGGAGCTTTCTTT.